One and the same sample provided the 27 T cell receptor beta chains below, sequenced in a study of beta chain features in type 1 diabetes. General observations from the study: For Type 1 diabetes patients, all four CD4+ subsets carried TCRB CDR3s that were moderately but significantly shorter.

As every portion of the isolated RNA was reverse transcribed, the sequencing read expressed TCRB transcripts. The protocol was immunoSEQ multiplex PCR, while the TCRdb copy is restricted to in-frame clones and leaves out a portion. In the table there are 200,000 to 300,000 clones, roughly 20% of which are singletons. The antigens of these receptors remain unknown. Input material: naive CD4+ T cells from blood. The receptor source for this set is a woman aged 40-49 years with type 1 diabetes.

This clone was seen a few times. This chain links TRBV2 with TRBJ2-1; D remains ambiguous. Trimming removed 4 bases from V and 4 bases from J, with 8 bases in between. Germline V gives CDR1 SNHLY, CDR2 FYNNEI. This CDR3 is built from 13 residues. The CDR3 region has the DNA TGTGCCAGCAGTGCTGGTACTTACAATGAGCAGTTCTTC. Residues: CASSAGTYNEQFF.

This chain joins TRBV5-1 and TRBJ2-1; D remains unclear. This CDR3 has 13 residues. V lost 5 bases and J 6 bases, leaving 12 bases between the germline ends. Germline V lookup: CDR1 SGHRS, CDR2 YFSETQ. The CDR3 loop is CASRRGGANEQFF. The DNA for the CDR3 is TGCGCCAGCAGGAGAGGCGGAGCCAATGAGCAGTTCTTC.

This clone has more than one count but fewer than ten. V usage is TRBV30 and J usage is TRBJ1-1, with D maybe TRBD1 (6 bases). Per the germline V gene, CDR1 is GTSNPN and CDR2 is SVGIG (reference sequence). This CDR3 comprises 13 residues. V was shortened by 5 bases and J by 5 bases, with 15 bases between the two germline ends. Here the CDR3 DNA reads TGTGCCTGGGGTTCAGGGGTCTCGACTGAAGCTTTCTTT. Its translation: CAWGSGVSTEAFF.

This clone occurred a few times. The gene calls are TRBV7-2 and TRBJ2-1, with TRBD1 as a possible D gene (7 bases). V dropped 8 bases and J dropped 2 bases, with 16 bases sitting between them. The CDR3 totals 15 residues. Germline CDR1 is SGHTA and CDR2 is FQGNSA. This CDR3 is CASGTGGTAYNEQFF. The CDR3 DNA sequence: TGTGCCAGCGGAACAGGCGGGACAGCCTACAATGAGCAGTTCTTC. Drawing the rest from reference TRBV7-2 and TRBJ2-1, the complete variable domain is GAGVSQSPSNKVTEKGKDVELRCDPISGHTALYWYRQSLGQGLEFLIYFQGNSAPDKSGLPSDRFSAERTGGSVSTLTIQRTQQEDSAVYLCASGTGGTAYNEQFFGPGTRLTVL.

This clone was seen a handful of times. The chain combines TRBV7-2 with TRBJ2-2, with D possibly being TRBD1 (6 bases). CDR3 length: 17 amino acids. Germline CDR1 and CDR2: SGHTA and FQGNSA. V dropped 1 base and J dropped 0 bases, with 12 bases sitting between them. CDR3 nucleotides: TGTGCCAGCAGCTTAGTGGGGGCGAGGGCGAACACCGGGGAGCTGTTTTTT. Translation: CASSLVGARANTGELFF.

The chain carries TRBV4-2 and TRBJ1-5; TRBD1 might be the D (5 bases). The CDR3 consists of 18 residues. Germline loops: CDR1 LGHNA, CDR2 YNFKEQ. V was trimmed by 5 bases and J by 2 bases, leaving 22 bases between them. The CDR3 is CASSDTRAGFEGNQPQHF. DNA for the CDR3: TGTGCCAGCAGCGACACAAGGGCAGGGTTTGAGGGCAATCAGCCCCAGCATTTT.

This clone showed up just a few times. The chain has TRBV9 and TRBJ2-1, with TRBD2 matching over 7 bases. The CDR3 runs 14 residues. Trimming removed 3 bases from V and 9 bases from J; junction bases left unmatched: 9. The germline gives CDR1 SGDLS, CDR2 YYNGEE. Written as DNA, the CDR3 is TGTGCCAGCAGCGACCCTCGACTAGCTGGTGAGCAGTTCTTC. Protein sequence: CASSDPRLAGEQFF. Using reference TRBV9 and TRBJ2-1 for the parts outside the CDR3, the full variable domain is DSGVTQTPKHLITATGQRVTLRCSPRSGDLSVYWYQQSLDQGLQFLIQYYNGEERAKGNILERFSAQQFPDLHSELNLSSLELGDSALYFCASSDPRLAGEQFFGPGTRLTVL.

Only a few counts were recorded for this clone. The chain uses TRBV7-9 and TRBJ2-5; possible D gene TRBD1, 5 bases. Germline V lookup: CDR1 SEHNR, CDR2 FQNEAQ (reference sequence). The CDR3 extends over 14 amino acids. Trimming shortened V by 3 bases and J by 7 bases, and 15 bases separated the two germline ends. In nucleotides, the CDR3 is TGTGCCAGCAGCTTGGCGACCAGGGTAGGGACCCAGTACTTC. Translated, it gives CASSLATRVGTQYF.

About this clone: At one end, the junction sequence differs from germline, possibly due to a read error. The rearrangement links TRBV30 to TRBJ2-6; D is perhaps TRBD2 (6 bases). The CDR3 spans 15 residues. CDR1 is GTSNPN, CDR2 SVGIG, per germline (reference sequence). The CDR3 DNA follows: TGTGCCTGGACTGCCGGGGGAGCTGGGGCCAACGTCCCGACTTTC. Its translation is CAWTAGGAGANVPTF.

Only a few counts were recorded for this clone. CDR3 sequence (DNA): TGTGCCACCAGCAAATACGGGGATACGCAGTATTTT. Translating it yields CATSKYGDTQYF. This chain uses TRBV15 with TRBJ2-3; D remains ambiguous. Germline V gene lookup returns CDR1 LNHNV and CDR2 YYDKDF (reference sequence). The CDR3 totals 12 residues. V was clipped by 4 bases and J by 6 bases, with 8 bases between them.

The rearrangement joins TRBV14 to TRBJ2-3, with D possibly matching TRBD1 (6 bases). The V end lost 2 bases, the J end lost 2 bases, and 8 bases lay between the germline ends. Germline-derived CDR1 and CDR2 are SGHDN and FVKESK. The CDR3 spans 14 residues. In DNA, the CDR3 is TGTGCCAGCAGCCAAACAGGGAACACAGATACGCAGTATTTT. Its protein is CASSQTGNTDTQYF.

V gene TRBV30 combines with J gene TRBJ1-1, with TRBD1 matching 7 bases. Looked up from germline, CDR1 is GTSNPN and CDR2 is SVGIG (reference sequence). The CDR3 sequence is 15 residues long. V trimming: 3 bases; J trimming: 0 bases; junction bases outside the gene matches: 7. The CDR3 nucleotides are TGTGCCTGGAGCGAGGGGGCGCCAATGAACACTGAAGCTTTCTTT. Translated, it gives CAWSEGAPMNTEAFF.

The CDR3 is CASSVDRGHSPLHF. In nucleotides, the CDR3 is TGTGCCAGTAGTGTGGACAGGGGGCATTCACCCCTCCACTTT. J is TRBJ1-6 and V is TRBV19; 11 nucleotides agree with TRBD1. V was clipped by 5 bases and J by 8 bases; unmatched bases: 2. The CDR3 is 14 amino acids. Per the germline V gene, CDR1 is LNHDA and CDR2 is SQIVND (reference sequence).

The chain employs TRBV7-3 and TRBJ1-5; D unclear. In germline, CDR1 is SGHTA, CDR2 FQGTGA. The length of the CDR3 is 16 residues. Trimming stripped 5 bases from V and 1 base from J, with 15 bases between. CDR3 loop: CASSPPRRRSNQPQHF. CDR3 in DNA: TGTGCCAGCAGCCCTCCCCGCCGGAGGAGCAATCAGCCCCAGCATTTT.

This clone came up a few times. The CDR3 coding sequence is TGTGCCTGGACTAAGGGGGAATGGACTGAAGCTTTCTTT. Protein: CAWTKGEWTEAFF. The rearrangement joins TRBV30 to TRBJ1-1; possibly TRBD1 for D (6 bases). Germline V gives CDR1 GTSNPN, CDR2 SVGIG (reference sequence). Deletions cut 4 bases from V and 5 bases from J, with 14 bases between. The CDR3 has 13 amino acids.

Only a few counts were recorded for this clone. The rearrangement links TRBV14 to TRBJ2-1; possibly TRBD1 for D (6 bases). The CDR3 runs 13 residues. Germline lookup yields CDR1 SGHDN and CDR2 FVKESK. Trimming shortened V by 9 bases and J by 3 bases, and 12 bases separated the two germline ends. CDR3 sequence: CASSGQLYNEQFF. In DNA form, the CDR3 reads TGTGCCAGTTCCGGACAGCTCTACAATGAGCAGTTCTTC. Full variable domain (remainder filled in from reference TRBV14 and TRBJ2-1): EAGVTQFPSHSVIEKGQTVTLRCDPISGHDNLYWYRRVMGKEIKFLLHFVKESKQDESGMPNNRFLAERTGGTYSTLKVQPAELEDSGVYFCASSGQLYNEQFFGPGTRLTVL.

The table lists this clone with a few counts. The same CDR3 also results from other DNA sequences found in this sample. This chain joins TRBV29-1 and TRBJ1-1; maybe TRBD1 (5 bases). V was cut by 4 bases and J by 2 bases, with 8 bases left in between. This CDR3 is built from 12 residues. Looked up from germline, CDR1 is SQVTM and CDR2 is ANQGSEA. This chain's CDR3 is CSVGQGNTEAFF. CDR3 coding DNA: TGCAGCGTTGGGCAGGGCAACACTGAAGCTTTCTTT.

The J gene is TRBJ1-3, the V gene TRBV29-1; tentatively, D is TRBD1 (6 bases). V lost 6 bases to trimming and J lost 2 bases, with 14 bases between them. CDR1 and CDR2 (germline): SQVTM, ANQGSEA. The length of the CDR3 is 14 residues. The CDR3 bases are TGCAGCGTCGGCCGACAGGACCCTGGAAACACCATATATTTT. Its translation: CSVGRQDPGNTIYF.

CDR3 in DNA: TGTGCCACGGGGATGGCGGGAGATCGATACGAGCAGTACTTC. This encodes CATGMAGDRYEQYF. The chain links TRBV15 to TRBJ2-7; the match to TRBD2 covers 7 bases. The junction had 12 bases not matched to a gene; V was cut back by 9 bases and J by 4 bases. From germline, CDR1 is LNHNV and CDR2 YYDKDF (reference sequence). CDR3 length equals 14 residues.

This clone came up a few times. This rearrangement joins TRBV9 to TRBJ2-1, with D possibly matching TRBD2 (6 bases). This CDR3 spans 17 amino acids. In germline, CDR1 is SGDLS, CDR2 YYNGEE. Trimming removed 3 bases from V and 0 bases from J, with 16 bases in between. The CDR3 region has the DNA TGTGCCAGCAGCGGGGCGGGGAAGGGGAGCTCCTACAATGAGCAGTTCTTC. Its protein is CASSGAGKGSSYNEQFF.

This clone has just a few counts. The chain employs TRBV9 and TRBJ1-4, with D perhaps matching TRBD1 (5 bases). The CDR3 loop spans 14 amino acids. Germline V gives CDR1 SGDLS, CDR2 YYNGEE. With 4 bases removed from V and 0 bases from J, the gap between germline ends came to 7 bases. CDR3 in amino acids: CASSPTATNEKLFF. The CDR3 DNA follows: TGTGCCAGCAGCCCGACAGCAACTAATGAAAAACTGTTTTTT. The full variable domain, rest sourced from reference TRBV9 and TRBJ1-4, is DSGVTQTPKHLITATGQRVTLRCSPRSGDLSVYWYQQSLDQGLQFLIQYYNGEERAKGNILERFSAQQFPDLHSELNLSSLELGDSALYFCASSPTATNEKLFFGSGTQLSVL.

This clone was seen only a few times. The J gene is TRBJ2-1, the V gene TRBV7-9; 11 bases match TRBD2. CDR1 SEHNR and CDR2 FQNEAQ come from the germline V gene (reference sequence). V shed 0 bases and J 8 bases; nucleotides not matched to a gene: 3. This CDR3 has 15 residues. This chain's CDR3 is CASSLALAGGDEQFF. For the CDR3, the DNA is TGTGCCAGCAGCTTAGCTCTAGCGGGAGGCGATGAGCAGTTCTTC.

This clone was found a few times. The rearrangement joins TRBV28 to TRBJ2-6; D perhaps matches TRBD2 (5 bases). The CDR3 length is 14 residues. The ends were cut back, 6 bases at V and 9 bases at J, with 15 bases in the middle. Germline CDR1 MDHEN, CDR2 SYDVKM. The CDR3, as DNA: TGTGCCAGCAGGCTGCCAGAGCGGAACAACGTCCTGACTTTC. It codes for CASRLPERNNVLTF. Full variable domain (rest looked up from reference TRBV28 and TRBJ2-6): DVKVTQSSRYLVKRTGEKVFLECVQDMDHENMFWYRQDPGLGLRLIYFSYDVKMKEKGDIPEGYSVSREKKERFSLILESASTNQTSMYLCASRLPERNNVLTFGAGSRLTVL.

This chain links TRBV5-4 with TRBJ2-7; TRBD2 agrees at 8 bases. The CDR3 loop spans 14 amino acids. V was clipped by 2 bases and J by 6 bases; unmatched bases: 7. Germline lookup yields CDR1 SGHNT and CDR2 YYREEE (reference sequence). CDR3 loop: CASSFPGGPSEQYF. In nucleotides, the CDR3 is TGTGCCAGCAGCTTCCCGGGAGGGCCCTCCGAGCAGTACTTC.

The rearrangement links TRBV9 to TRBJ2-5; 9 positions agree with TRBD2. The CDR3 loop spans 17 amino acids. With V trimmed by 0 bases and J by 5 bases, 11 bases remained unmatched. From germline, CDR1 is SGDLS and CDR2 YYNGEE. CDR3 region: CASSVALAGTGSETQYF. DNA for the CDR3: TGTGCCAGCAGCGTAGCACTAGCGGGTACGGGATCGGAGACCCAGTACTTC.

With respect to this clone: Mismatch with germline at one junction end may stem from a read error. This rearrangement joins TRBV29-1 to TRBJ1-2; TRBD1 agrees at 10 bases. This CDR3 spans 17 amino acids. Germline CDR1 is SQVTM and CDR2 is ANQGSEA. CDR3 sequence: CSVEGGAGTGDTYGYTF. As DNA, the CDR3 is TGCAGCGTGGAAGGGGGGGCCGGGACAGGGGATACCTATGGCTACACCTTC.

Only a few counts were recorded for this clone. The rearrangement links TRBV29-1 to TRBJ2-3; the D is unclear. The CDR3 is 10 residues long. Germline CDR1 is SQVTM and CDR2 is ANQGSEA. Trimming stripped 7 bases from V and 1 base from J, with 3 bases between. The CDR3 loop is CSAGTDTQYF. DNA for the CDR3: TGCAGCGCCGGCACAGATACGCAGTATTTT.